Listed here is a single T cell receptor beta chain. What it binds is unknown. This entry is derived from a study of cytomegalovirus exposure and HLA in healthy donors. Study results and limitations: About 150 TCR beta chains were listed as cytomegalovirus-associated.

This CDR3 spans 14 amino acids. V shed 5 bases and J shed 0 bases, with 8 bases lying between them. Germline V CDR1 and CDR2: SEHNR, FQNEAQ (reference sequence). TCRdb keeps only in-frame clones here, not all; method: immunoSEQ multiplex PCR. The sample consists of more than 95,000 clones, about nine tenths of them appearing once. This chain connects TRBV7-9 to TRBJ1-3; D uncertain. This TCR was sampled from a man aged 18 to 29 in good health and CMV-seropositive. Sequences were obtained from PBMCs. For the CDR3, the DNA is TGTGCCAGCAGCGAACTTATCTCTGGAAACACCATATATTTT. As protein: CASSELISGNTIYF.